This T cell receptor beta chain was profiled in a study of cytomegalovirus exposure and HLA in healthy donors. About the study: As released early, the data held about 85 million unique TCRs from HLA-typed donors. Out of several hundred genotyped donors, roughly 80% belonged to the Caucasian-associated ancestry cluster. Study results and limitations: Most likely, a cluster of highly shared sequence variants arose as a sequencing artifact. In most subjects, TCR beta sequences reportedly gave accurate predictions of HLA-A and HLA-B alleles.

The J segment lost 3 bases and the V segment lost 0 bases, leaving 3 bases of the junction unmatched. CDR1 KGHSH and CDR2 LQKENI come from the germline V gene. CDR3 length: 16 amino acids. In this sample, this clone turned up once. Its target is not known. Researchers ran the PCR with 60 Vbeta and 13 Jbeta primers. Here immunoSEQ multiplex PCR was the method, and the copy in TCRdb shows in-frame clones only, minus some. The table records about 190,000 clones, roughly four fifths of them present only once. Sample: PBMCs. The receptor was derived from a man in his forties or fifties in good health and CMV-seronegative. The chain couples TRBV18 to TRBJ2-2, with 8 bases lining up with TRBD2. CDR3 DNA: TGTGCCAGCTCACCACCGCGGGGGGCCGACACCGGGGAGCTGTTTTTT. Its protein is CASSPPRGADTGELFF.